This T cell receptor (beta chain) stems from a study of CXCR3-negative and CXCR3-positive naive CD8 T cells. General observations from the study: Comparison of naive cells showed more hydrophobic TRB CDR3s in CXCR3-positive than in CXCR3-negative naive cells. Memory CD8+ cells showed much lower diversity, while both naive subsets displayed comparably high diversity. With respect to TRBV-TRBJ usage, naive CXCR3-negative and CXCR3-positive cells were similar; memory differed.

The CDR3 contains 16 residues. The germline gives CDR1 MDHEN, CDR2 SYDVKM. Via 5' RACE with UMI labels, TRB cDNA libraries were prepared. TCRdb reprocessed the 5' RACE reads, keeping one entry per CDR3 protein, no DNA. In all, the sample yields 60,000 to 65,000 distinct CDR3 sequences. As regards this clonotype: The antigen remains unidentified.

The sorter processed each CD8+ T cell subset in triplicate at some 300,000 cells apiece. This clonotype was obtained from a human donor in good health. Some clones in this sample may be carry-over from other donors' samples. The J gene is TRBJ2-7, the V gene TRBV28; TCRdb calls TRBD2, which cannot be checked without DNA. The sample consisted of naive CXCR3+ CD8+ T cells from blood. Subset indicated: CD45RO-CCR7+CD27+CD95- naive CD8+ T cells expressing CXCR3 (TNR3+). The CDR3 sequence is CASSLLAREPTYEQYF. Supplemented by reference TRBV28 and TRBJ2-7, the full variable domain reads DVKVTQSSRYLVKRTGEKVFLECVQDMDHENMFWYRQDPGLGLRLIYFSYDVKMKEKGDIPEGYSVSREKKERFSLILESASTNQTSMYLCASSLLAREPTYEQYFGPGTRLTVT.